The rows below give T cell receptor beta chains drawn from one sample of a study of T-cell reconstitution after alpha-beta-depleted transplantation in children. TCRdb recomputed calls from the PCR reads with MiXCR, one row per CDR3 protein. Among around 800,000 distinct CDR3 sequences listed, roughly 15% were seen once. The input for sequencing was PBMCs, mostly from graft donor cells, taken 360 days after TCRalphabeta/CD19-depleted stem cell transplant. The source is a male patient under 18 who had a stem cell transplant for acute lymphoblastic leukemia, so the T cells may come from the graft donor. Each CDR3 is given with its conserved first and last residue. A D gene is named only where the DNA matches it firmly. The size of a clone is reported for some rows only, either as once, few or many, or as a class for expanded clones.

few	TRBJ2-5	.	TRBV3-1	CASSQDRTAQETQYF	TGTGCCAGCAGCCAAGATAGAACAGCCCAAGAGACCCAGTACTTC
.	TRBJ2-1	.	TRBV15	CATSRSGYNEQFF	TGTGCCACCAGCAGAAGTGGCTACAATGAGCAGTTCTTC
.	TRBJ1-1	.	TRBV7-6	CASSLAPRVEEAFF	TGTGCCAGCAGCTTAGCCCCCAGGGTCGAGGAGGCTTTCTTT
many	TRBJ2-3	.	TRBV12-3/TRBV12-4	CASNVPVSFTDTQYF	TGTGCCAGCAATGTCCCCGTTAGTTTCACAGATACGCAGTATTTT
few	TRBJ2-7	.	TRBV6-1	CASSRGDSPSYEQYF	TGTGCCAGCAGCCGGGGGGACAGCCCTTCCTACGAGCAGTACTTC
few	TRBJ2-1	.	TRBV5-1	CASSFVPGQEQFF	TGCGCCAGCAGCTTCGTCCCAGGGCAAGAGCAGTTCTTC
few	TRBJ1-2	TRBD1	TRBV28	CASQRGQGARGYTF	TGTGCCAGCCAGCGGGGACAGGGGGCGCGGGGCTACACCTTC
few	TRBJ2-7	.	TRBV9	CASSPQPLGAYEQYF	TGTGCCAGCAGCCCTCAACCTCTGGGGGCCTACGAGCAGTACTTC
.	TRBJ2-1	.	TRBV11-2	CASSFLRGNEQFF	TGTGCCAGCAGCTTTCTTAGGGGTAATGAGCAGTTCTTC
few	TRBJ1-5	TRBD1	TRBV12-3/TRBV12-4	CASNQGQGGKPQHF	TGTGCCAGCAACCAGGGACAGGGGGGGAAGCCCCAGCATTTT
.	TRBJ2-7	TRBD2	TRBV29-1	CSVESREGYEQYF	TGCAGCGTTGAAAGTCGGGAGGGCTACGAGCAGTACTTC
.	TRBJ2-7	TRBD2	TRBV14	CASSHSLGGLAGWEQYF	TGTGCCAGCAGCCATTCCCTAGGGGGACTAGCGGGATGGGAGCAGTACTTC
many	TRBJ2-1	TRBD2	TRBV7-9	CASSSLAETKNEQFF	TGTGCCAGCAGCTCCCTAGCGGAGACCAAGAATGAGCAGTTCTTC
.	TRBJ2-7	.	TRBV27	CASSPHGPTYEQYF	TGTGCCAGCAGTCCACATGGACCGACCTACGAGCAGTACTTC
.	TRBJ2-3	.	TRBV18	CASSPARVITDTQYF	TGTGCCAGCTCACCAGCGCGGGTTATCACAGATACGCAGTATTTT
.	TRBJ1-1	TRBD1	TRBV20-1	CSARVQGRGTEAFF	TGCAGTGCTAGAGTACAGGGGAGGGGCACTGAAGCTTTCTTT
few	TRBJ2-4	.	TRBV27	CASGRGASIQYF	TGTGCCAGCGGGAGGGGGGCGAGCATTCAGTACTTC
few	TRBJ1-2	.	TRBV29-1	CSVPDGHYGYTF	TGCAGCGTTCCCGATGGGCACTATGGCTACACCTTC
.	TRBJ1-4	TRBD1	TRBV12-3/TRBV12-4	CASSTTGAFEKLFF	TGTGCCAGCAGCACTACAGGGGCTTTTGAAAAACTGTTTTTT
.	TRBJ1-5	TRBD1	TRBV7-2	CASSLRDSQDQPQHF	TGTGCCAGCAGCTTGCGGGACAGCCAGGATCAGCCCCAGCATTTT
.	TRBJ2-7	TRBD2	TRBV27	CASSPLAGYTYEQYF	TGTGCCAGCAGTCCTTTAGCGGGATATACCTACGAGCAGTACTTC
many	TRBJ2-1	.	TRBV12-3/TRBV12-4	CASTGYNEQFF	TGTGCCAGCACCGGGTACAATGAGCAGTTCTTC
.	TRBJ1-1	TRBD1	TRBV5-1	CASSFGTGATEAFF	TGCGCCAGCAGCTTCGGGACAGGGGCTACTGAAGCTTTCTTT
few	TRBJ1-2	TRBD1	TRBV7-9	CASSLRTGSYGYTF	TGTGCCAGCAGCCTCCGGACAGGGAGCTATGGCTACACCTTC
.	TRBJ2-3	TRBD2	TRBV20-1	CSGLAIDTQYF	TGCAGTGGACTAGCTATAGATACGCAGTATTTT
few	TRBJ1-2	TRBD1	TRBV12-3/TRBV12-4	CASGGQGAYGYTF	TGTGCCAGCGGGGGACAGGGTGCCTATGGCTACACCTTC
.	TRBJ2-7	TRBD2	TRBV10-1	CASSDYDIAGVPYEQYF	TGCGCCAGCAGTGACTACGATATAGCGGGAGTTCCCTACGAGCAGTACTTC